This is a list of T cell receptor beta chains from one sample in a study of T cell responses to AZD1222 COVID-19 vaccine. Assay: immunoSEQ multiplex PCR; the TCRdb copy retains only in-frame clones and omits some. This repertoire shows some 86,000 clones, 75% to 85% found once; its top ten account for roughly 21%. Sequenced here: peripheral blood, sampled on day 0 of AZD1222 vaccination. Receptor source: an adult in good health. Each CDR3 is given with its conserved first and last residue. The D gene is left open where the match is weak. Clone size is shown for a subset of rows, as once, few, many or a class of expanded clone.

>TRBV5-1|NA|NA|TRBJ1-4
TGCGCCAGCGCGGCGGGAGGAGCAACTAATGAAAAACTGTTTTTT
CASAAGGATNEKLFF
>TRBV7-2|NA|NA|TRBJ2-3
TGTGCCAGCAGCCCCATCCGGCAGCCCACAGATACGCAGTATTTT
CASSPIRQPTDTQYF
>TRBV29-1|TRBD2|NA|TRBJ2-2
TGCAGCGTTGAAGGAGGGAGGGCCCCCGGGGAGCTGTTTTTT
CSVEGGRAPGELFF
>TRBV24-1|TRBD1|NA|TRBJ2-2
TGTGCCACCAGCCGGACAGGTGATTCCGGGGAGCTGTTTTTT
CATSRTGDSGELFF
>TRBV11-3|NA|NA|TRBJ2-7
TGTGCCAGCAGCCCCTACCCAGCGCGGTTCTACGAGCAGTACTTC
CASSPYPARFYEQYF
>TRBV7-9|NA|NA|TRBJ1-6
TGTGCCAGCAGCTCCCAGGATCTTTGGGGGTCACCCCTCCACTTT
CASSSQDLWGSPLHF
>TRBV19|TRBD2|few|TRBJ2-1
TGTGCCAGTGCTAGCGGGGGGTACTCCTACAATGAGCAGTTCTTC
CASASGGYSYNEQFF
>TRBV18|NA|NA|TRBJ2-5
TGTGCCAGCTCTCCCAGGGGGGGGAAGGAGACCCAGTACTTC
CASSPRGGKETQYF
>TRBV6-5|NA|NA|TRBJ1-1
TGTGCCAGCAGGAAGGGGGGGACCACTGAAGCTTTCTTT
CASRKGGTTEAFF
>TRBV27|NA|NA|TRBJ1-5
TGTGCCAGCAGTTGGGCCTACAATCAGCCCCAGCATTTT
CASSWAYNQPQHF
>TRBV25-1|TRBD2|NA|TRBJ2-7
TGTGCCAGCAGTGCCTCGGGACTAGCGGGGAGCTCCTACGAGCAGTACTTC
CASSASGLAGSSYEQYF
>TRBV5-8|TRBD2|NA|TRBJ2-1
TGTGCCAGCAGCTTGGGGCTAGCGGGAGGAACTGAGCAGTTCTTC
CASSLGLAGGTEQFF
>TRBV28|NA|NA|TRBJ1-2
TGTGCCAGCAGTGATGGCCTCCGGGCTGGCTACACCTTC
CASSDGLRAGYTF
>TRBV6-5|TRBD1|NA|TRBJ1-5
TGTGCCAGCAGTCAAACTCGGGACAGGGGACAGCCCCAGCATTTT
CASSQTRDRGQPQHF
>TRBV2|NA|NA|TRBJ1-1
TGTGCCAGCAGCTACAAGACTGAAGCTTTCTTT
CASSYKTEAFF
>TRBV11-2|NA|NA|TRBJ1-5
TGTGCCAGCAGCTTACAGGGTAGCAATCAGCCCCAGCATTTT
CASSLQGSNQPQHF
>TRBV6-5|TRBD1|medium-sized|TRBJ2-1
TGTGCCAGCAGTTACGCCGACAGGGGGCTAGGTGGGGAGCAGTTCTTC
CASSYADRGLGGEQFF
>TRBV5-1|TRBD2|NA|TRBJ2-7
TGCGCCAGCAGCTACGGACTAGCGGGAGGGCAGACCTACGAGCAGTACTTC
CASSYGLAGGQTYEQYF
>TRBV3-1/TRBV3-2|NA|NA|TRBJ1-3
TGTGCCAGCAGCCAAGTAGGGTCTGGAAACACCATATATTTT
CASSQVGSGNTIYF
>TRBV11-2|NA|NA|TRBJ2-5
TGTGCCAGCAGGACCTTTACAGGGTCTCGGGAGACCCAGTACTTC
CASRTFTGSRETQYF
>TRBV5-3|NA|few|TRBJ1-3
TGTGCCAGGGCCCTACAGAGAAGGGACTCGAGGGGAAACACCATATATTTT
CARALQRRDSRGNTIYF
>TRBV18|NA|NA|TRBJ1-2
TGTGCCAGCTCACTTTCGGACTCGGGGGGCTATGGCTACACCTTC
CASSLSDSGGYGYTF
>TRBV9|NA|NA|TRBJ2-1
TGTGCCAGCAGCGCCGGTTTCTCCCAGGGCAATGAGCAGTTCTTC
CASSAGFSQGNEQFF
>TRBV4-1|NA|once|TRBJ1-1
TGCGCCAGCAGGAGACAGGATGACTCTGAAGCTTTCTTT
CASRRQDDSEAFF
>TRBV28|NA|NA|TRBJ1-1
TGTGCCAGCAGTTACTTAGTGAACACTGAAGCTTTCTTT
CASSYLVNTEAFF
>TRBV5-6|NA|NA|TRBJ2-7
TGTGCCAGCAGCTCCTACGGATGGGGGTCCGAGCAGTACTTC
CASSSYGWGSEQYF
>TRBV19|TRBD1|NA|TRBJ1-1
TGTGCCAGTAAGAGACAGGGGGCTTCCACTGAAGCTTTCTTT
CASKRQGASTEAFF
>TRBV7-6|NA|NA|TRBJ1-5
TGTGCCAGCAGCCTACTGGGCAGGGGTATCAATCAGCCCCAGCATTTT
CASSLLGRGINQPQHF
>TRBV21-1|NA|NA|TRBJ1-1
TGTGCCAGCAGGAAAGGGGTTTCTACTGAAGCTTTCTTT
CASRKGVSTEAFF
>TRBV21-1|NA|NA|TRBJ1-6
TGTGCCAGCAGCTCCCAGGGGAAGACCTATAATTCACCCCTCCACTTT
CASSSQGKTYNSPLHF
>TRBV5-1|TRBD1|NA|TRBJ2-2
TGCGCCAGCAGCGCACAGGGGTCCGGGGAGCTGTTTTTT
CASSAQGSGELFF
>TRBV21-1|NA|NA|TRBJ2-7
TGTGCCAGCAGCAAAGCGCCCGGGACAGGGTGTTACGAGCAGTACTTC
CASSKAPGTGCYEQYF
>TRBV5-8|NA|few|TRBJ2-1
TGTGCCAGCAGCTTGGCCAGCCCTTCATACAATGAGCAGTTCTTC
CASSLASPSYNEQFF
>TRBV5-1|NA|few|TRBJ1-1
TGCGCCAGCAGCACGGACAGAACGGTTGAAGCTTTCTTT
CASSTDRTVEAFF
>TRBV6-1|TRBD2|many|TRBJ2-1
TGTGCCAGCAGTGAACAGGGACTATTGTTCTTC
CASSEQGLLFF
>TRBV5-1|NA|NA|TRBJ2-2
TGCGCCAGCAGCTTGATGGCAGGGTATACCACCGGGGAGCTGTTTTTT
CASSLMAGYTTGELFF
>TRBV30|NA|NA|TRBJ1-1
TGTGCCTGGAAGGTTTTGGGCAGCACTGAAGCTTTCTTT
CAWKVLGSTEAFF
>TRBV5-4|NA|NA|TRBJ2-3
TGTGCCAGCAGCTTGGATCAAGATACGCAGTATTTT
CASSLDQDTQYF
>TRBV5-6|NA|NA|TRBJ1-3
TGTGCCAGCAGCTCCGACTCTAGCTCTGGAAACACCATATATTTT
CASSSDSSSGNTIYF
>TRBV7-8|NA|NA|TRBJ1-1
TGTGCCAGCAGCCGAGGCAGACAGAACACTGAAGCTTTCTTT
CASSRGRQNTEAFF